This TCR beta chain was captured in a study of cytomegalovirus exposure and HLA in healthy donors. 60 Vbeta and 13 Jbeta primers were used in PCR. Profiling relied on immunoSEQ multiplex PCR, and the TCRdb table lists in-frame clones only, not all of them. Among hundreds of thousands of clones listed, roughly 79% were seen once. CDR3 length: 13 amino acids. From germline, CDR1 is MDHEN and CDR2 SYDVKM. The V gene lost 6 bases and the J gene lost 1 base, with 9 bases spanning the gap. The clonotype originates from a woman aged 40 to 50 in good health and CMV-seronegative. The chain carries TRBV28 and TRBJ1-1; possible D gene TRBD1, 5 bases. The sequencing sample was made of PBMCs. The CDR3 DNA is TGTGCCAGCAGGCGCCAGGGGAACACTGAAGCTTTCTTT. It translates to CASRRQGNTEAFF.